This TCR beta chain was sequenced for a study of Graves' ophthalmopathy and Graves' hyperthyroidism. As for this clonotype: What it binds is unknown.

Beta-chain TCR CDR3 regions were amplified from RNA transcripts. Scientists carried out first-round RT-PCR using HTBI primers and then a second-round multiplex PCR. MiXCR, applied by TCRdb to the multiplex PCR reads, yields one record per CDR3 protein. The table lists about 1.2 million distinct CDR3 sequences, roughly two fifths of them singletons, with roughly 10% in the top ten. The study's findings and limits: Also, most clonotypes expanded in the thyroid above 0.001 frequency appeared in blood.

Participants with hyperthyroidism, aged 18 to 65, were newly diagnosed with under 2 months' duration. The junction had 4 bases not matched to a gene; V was cut back by 8 bases and J by 7 bases. There are 13 residues in the CDR3. CDR1 is MGHDK and CDR2 is SYGVNS in the germline V gene. What was sequenced was peripheral blood or thyroid tissue (not recorded which). This chain links TRBV25-1 with TRBJ1-5, with TRBD1 identical over 11 bases. The TCR originated in an adult man with Graves' hyperthyroidism. The CDR3, as DNA: TGTGCCAGCTACGGGACAGGGGGGCAGCCCCAGCATTTT. Residues: CASYGTGGQPQHF. Combining the CDR3 with reference TRBV25-1 and TRBJ1-5 gives the whole variable domain EADIYQTPRYLVIGTGKKITLECSQTMGHDKMYWYQQDPGMELHLIHYSYGVNSTEKGDLSSESTVSRIRTEHFPLTLESARPSHTSQYLCASYGTGGQPQHFGDGTRLSIL.